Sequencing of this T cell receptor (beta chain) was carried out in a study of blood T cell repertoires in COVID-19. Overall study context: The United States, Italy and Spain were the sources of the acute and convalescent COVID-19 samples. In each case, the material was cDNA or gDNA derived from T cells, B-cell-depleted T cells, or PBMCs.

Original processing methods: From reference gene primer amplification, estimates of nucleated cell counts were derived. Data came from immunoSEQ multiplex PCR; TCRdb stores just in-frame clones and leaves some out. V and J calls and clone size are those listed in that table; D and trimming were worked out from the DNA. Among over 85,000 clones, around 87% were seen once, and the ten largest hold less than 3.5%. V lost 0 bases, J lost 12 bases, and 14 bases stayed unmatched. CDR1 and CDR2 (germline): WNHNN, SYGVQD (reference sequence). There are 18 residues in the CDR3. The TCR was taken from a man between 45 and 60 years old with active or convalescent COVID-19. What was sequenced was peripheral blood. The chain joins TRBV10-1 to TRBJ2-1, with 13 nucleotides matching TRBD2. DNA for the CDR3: TGCGCCAGCAGTGAGTCGACTCTGGCGGGACTAGCGGGGATGGGGCAGTTCTTC. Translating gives CASSESTLAGLAGMGQFF.